Below, 3 T cell receptor beta chains from the same sample are listed, as sequenced in a study of beta chain features in type 1 diabetes listed by TCRdb under 2018. Antigens for these TCRs are unknown. Libraries came from the immunoSEQ multiplex PCR assay. The entire isolated RNA was reverse transcribed using the High Capacity cDNA Reverse Transcription Kit, and thus expressed TCRB transcripts were sequenced. The source is immuneACCESS, and TCRdb retained only in-frame sequences with V and J called. Part of the clones is not carried over; for the studies checked, unresolved V genes explain less than half of this, and the remainder is unexplained. The sample table shows some 350,000 clones, and about 13% are seen once. Roughly 0.015% of the sample lies in the top ten. The investigation overall reported the following: In all four CD4+ subsets, TCRB CDR3 length was moderately but significantly shorter in type 1 diabetes patients.

Sequenced material: naive CD4+ T cells from blood. The cell subset or site label here, explained by the study, means: true naive CD4+ T cells. The receptors derive from a woman under 30 with type 1 diabetes.

The chain recombines TRBV19 with TRBJ2-1; the D gene is possibly TRBD1 (5 bases). V dropped 1 base and J dropped 8 bases, with 12 bases sitting between them. Germline lookup yields CDR1 LNHDA and CDR2 SQIVND (reference sequence). This CDR3 contains 14 residues. The CDR3 DNA follows: TGTGCCAGTAGTATAGCCAGGGTGAGCGATGAGCAGTTCTTC. It specifies CASSIARVSDEQFF.

This clone was detected only a few times. The genes are TRBV18 and TRBJ2-2; TRBD1 agrees at 7 bases. Germline V gene sequence: CDR1 KGHSH, CDR2 LQKENI. J was trimmed by 6 bases and V by 0 bases; bases with no gene match: 4. The CDR3 consists of 15 residues. CDR3 DNA sequence: TGTGCCAGCTCACCACCGCGACAGGGTCCCGGGGAGCTGTTTTTT. Protein: CASSPPRQGPGELFF.

The V and J genes are TRBV15 and TRBJ2-7, with D possibly TRBD2 on 5 matching bases. Germline CDR1 LNHNV, CDR2 YYDKDF (reference sequence). This CDR3 contains 15 residues. The V end lost 0 bases, the J end lost 5 bases, and 14 bases lay between the germline ends. This chain's CDR3 is CATSRDKRELDEQYV. In DNA form, the CDR3 reads TGTGCCACCAGCAGAGATAAGAGGGAACTCGACGAGCAGTACGTC.